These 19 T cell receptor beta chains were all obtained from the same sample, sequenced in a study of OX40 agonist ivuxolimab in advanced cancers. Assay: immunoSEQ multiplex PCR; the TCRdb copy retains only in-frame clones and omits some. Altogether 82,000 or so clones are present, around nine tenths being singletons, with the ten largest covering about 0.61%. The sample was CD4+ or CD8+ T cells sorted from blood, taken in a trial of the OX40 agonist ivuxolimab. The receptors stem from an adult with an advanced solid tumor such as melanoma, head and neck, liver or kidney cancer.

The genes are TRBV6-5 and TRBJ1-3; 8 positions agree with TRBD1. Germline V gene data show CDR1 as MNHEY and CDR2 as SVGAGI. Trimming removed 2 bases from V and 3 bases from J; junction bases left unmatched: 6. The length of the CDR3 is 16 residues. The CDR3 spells CASSYRAGGIGNTIYF. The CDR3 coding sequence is TGTGCCAGCAGTTACCGGGCAGGGGGCATTGGAAACACCATATATTTT.

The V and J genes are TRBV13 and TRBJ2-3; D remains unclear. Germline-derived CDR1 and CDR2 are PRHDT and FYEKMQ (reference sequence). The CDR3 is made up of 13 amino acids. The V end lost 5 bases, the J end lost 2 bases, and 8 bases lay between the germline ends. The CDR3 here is CASSAENTDTQYF. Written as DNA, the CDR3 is TGTGCCAGCAGCGCAGAGAACACAGATACGCAGTATTTT.

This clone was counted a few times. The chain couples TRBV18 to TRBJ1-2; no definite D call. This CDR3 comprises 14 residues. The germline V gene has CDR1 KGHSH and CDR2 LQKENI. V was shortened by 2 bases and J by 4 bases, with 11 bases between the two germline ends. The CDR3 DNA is TGTGCCAGCTCACCAGTGACGACCGTCTATGGCTACACCTTC. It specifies CASSPVTTVYGYTF.

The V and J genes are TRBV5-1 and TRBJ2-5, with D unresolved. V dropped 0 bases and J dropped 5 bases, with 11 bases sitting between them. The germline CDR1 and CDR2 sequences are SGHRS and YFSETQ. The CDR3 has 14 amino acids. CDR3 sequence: CASSLGHAGETQYF. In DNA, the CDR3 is TGCGCCAGCAGCTTGGGACACGCTGGGGAGACCCAGTACTTC.

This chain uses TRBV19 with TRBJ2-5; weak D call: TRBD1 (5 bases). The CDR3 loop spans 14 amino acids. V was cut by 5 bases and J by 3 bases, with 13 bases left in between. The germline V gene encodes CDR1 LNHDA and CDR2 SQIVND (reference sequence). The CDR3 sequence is CASSPLTEEETQYF. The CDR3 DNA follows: TGTGCCAGTAGTCCTCTGACAGAAGAAGAGACCCAGTACTTC.

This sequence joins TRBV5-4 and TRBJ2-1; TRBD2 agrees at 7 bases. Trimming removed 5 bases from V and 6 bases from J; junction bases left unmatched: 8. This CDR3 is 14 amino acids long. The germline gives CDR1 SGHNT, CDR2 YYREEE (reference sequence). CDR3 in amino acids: CASSSSSGSNEQFF. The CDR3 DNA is TGTGCCAGCAGTTCGTCTAGCGGTTCCAATGAGCAGTTCTTC.

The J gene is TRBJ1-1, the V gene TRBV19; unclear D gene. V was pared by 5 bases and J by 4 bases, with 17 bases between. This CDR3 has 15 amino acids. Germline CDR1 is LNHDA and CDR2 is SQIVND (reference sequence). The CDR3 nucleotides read TGTGCCAGTAGTCAGTTCGGGGATCAGAGCACTGAAGCTTTCTTT. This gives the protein CASSQFGDQSTEAFF.

CDR3: CASSYSTRRGGNEQFF. In nucleotides, the CDR3 is TGTGCCAGCAGTTACTCGACCCGGAGAGGCGGGAATGAGCAGTTCTTC. The chain couples TRBV6-6 to TRBJ2-1; tentative D call: TRBD2 (5 bases). The V end lost 0 bases, the J end lost 7 bases, and 16 bases lay between the germline ends. Germline CDR1 and CDR2: MNHNY and SVGAGI (reference sequence). The CDR3 sequence is 16 residues long.

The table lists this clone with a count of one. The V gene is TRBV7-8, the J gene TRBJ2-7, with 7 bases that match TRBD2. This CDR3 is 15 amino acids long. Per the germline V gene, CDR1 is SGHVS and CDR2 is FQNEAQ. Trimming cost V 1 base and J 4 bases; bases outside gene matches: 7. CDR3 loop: CASSLGAGVGYEQYF. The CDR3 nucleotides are TGTGCCAGCAGCTTAGGGGCGGGAGTAGGATACGAGCAGTACTTC.

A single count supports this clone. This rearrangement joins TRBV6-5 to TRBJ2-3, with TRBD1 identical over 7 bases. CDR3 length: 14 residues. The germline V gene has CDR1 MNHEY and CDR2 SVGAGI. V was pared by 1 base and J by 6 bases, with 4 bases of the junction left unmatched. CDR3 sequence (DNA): TGTGCCAGCAGTTACTTAGGGGGCGGTGATACGCAGTATTTT. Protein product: CASSYLGGGDTQYF.

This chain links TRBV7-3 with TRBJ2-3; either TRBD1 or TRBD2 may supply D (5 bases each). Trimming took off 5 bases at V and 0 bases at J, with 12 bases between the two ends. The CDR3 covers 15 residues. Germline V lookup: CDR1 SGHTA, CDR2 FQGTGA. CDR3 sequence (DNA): TGTGCCAGCAGCCCCGAGGGGATCAGCACAGATACGCAGTATTTT. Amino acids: CASSPEGISTDTQYF. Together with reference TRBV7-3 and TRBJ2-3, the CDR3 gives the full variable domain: GAGVSQTPSNKVTEKGKYVELRCDPISGHTALYWYRQSLGQGPEFLIYFQGTGAADDSGLPNDRFFAVRPEGSVSTLKIQRTERGDSAVYLCASSPEGISTDTQYFGPGTRLTVL.

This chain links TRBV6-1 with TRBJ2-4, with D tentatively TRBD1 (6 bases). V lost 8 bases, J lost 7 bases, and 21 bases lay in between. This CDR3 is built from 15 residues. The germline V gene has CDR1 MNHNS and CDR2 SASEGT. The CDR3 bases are TGTGCCAGCGGGACCCTCACAGGGCAGAGGAACATTCAGTACTTC. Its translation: CASGTLTGQRNIQYF.

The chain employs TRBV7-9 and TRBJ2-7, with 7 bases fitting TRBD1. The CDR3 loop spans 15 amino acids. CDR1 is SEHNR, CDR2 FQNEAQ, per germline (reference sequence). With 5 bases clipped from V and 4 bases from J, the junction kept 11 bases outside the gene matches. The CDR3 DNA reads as TGTGCCAGCAGCGCACGTGAGGGACAGACGTACGAGCAGTACTTC. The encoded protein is CASSAREGQTYEQYF.

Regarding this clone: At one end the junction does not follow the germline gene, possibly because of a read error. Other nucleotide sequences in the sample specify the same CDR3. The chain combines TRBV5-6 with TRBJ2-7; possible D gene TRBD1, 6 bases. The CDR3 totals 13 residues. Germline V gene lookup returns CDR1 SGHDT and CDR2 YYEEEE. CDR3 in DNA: TGCGCCAGCAGCGCTGACAGGAGCTACGAGCAGTACTTC. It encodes CASSADRSYEQYF.

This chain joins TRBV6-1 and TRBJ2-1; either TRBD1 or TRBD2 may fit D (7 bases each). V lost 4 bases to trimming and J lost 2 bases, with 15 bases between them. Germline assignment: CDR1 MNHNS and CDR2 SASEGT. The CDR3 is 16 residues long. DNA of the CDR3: TGTGCCAGCAGTGTGAGCCCAGGGGGGGCCTACAATGAGCAGTTCTTC. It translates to CASSVSPGGAYNEQFF.

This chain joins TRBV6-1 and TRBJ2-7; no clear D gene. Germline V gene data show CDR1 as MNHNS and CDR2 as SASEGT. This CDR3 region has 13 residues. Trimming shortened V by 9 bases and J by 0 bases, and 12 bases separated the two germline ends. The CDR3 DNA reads TGTGCCAGTAACGTGCAGACCTCCTACGAGCAGTACTTC. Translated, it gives CASNVQTSYEQYF.

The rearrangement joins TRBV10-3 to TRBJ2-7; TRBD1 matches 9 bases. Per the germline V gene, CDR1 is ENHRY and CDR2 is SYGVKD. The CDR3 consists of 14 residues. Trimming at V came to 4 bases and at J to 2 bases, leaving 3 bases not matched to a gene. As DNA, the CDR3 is TGTGCCATCAGTGTGGACAGGGGCCCCTACGAGCAGTACTTC. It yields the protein CAISVDRGPYEQYF.

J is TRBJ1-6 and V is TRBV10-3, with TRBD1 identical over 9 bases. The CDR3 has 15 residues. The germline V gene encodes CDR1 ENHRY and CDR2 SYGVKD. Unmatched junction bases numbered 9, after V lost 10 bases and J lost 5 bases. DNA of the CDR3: TGTGCCACCAAAACAGGGGGCGAGGATAATTCACCCCTCCACTTT. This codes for CATKTGGEDNSPLHF.

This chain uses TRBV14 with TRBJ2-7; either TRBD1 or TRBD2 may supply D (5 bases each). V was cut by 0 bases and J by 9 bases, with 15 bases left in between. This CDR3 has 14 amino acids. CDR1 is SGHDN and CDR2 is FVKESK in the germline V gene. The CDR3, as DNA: TGTGCCAGCAGCCAAGACACACCTAGGGACCCGCAGTACTTC. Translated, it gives CASSQDTPRDPQYF.